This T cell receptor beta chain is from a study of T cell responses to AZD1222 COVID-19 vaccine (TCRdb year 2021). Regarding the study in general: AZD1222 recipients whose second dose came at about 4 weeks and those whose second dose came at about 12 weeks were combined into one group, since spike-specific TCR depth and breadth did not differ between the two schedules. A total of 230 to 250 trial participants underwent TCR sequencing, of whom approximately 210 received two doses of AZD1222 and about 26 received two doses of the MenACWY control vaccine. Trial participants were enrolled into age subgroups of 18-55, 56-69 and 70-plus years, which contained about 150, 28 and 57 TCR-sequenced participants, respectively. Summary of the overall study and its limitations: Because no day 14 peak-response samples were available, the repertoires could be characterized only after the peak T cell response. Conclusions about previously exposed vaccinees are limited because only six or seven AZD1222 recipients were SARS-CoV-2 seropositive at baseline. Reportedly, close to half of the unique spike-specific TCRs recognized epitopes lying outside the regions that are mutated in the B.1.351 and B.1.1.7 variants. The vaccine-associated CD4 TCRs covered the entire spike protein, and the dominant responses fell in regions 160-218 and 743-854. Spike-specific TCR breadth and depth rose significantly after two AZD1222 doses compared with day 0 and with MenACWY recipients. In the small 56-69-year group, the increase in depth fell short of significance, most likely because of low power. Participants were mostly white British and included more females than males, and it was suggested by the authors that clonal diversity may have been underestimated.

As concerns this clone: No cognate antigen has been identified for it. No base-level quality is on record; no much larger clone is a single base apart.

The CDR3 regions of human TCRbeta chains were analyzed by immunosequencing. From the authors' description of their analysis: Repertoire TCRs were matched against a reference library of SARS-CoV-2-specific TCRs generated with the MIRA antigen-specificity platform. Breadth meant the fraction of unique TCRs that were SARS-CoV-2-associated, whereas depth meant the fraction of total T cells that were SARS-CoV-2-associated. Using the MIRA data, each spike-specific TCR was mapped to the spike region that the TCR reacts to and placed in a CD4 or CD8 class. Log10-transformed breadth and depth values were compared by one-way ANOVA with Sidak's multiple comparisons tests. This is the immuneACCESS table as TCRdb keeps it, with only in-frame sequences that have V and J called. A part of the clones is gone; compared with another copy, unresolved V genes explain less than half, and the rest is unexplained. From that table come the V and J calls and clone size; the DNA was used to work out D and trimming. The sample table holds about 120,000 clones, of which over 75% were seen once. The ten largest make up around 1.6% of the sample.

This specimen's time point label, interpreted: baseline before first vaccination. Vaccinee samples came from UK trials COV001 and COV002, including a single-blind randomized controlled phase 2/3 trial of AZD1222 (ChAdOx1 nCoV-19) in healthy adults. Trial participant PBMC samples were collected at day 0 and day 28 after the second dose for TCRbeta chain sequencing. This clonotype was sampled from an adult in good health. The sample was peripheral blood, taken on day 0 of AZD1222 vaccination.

The sequenced DNA: TGTGCCAGCACCGCAACTAGCGGGAGTTCCGATGAGCAGTTCTTC. This is translated as CASTATSGSSDEQFF. The chain is made from TRBV21-1 and TRBJ2-1; TRBD2 reflects the table's D call only, with no check against the DNA. TRBV21-1 is a listed pseudogene. Reading from cysteine to phenylalanine, the CDR3 counts 15 amino acids. The sequence is cut down to CDR3 DNA, 45 bases in frame from base 1.